This T cell receptor beta chain was identified during a study of blood T cell repertoires in COVID-19. Profiling relied on immunoSEQ multiplex PCR, and the TCRdb table lists in-frame clones only, not all of them. The sample holds under 250,000 clones, approximately 85% seen once. This sequence was found in a woman aged 50 to 60 with acute COVID-19. Sequenced: PBMCs or T cells enriched from blood (not recorded which).

For the CDR3, the DNA is TGTGCCAGCAGCGTAGCCCAGGGCTTATCTGGAAACACCATATATTTT. Protein product: CASSVAQGLSGNTIYF. J is TRBJ1-3 and V is TRBV9, with D possibly being TRBD1 (5 bases). The CDR3 covers 16 residues. Germline CDR1 SGDLS, CDR2 YYNGEE. With 0 bases removed from V and 1 base from J, the gap between germline ends came to 11 bases.